A selection of T cell receptor beta chains follows, all from one sample in a study of T-cell reconstitution after alpha-beta-depleted transplantation in children. TCRdb called the PCR reads again in MiXCR, with one record for every CDR3 protein. This sample yields 700,000 to 950,000 distinct CDR3 sequences, of which around 15% are seen a single time; around 5.3% belongs to the top ten. Here the sequenced sample was PBMCs, mostly from graft donor cells, taken 360 days after TCRalphabeta/CD19-depleted stem cell transplant. The receptors were sampled from a male patient under 18 who had a stem cell transplant for acute lymphoblastic leukemia, so the T cells may come from the graft donor. The CDR3 runs from the conserved cysteine through the conserved F or W. Fields, in order: V gene, D gene, clone size, J gene, CDR3 protein, CDR3 DNA. D genes are given only for firm matches. A row's size may be missing; if present it is once, few, many or a size class.

v_call: TRBV12-5; d_call: -; clone_size: many; j_call: TRBJ1-6; cdr3_aa: CASGSRLHNSPLHF; cdr3_nt: TGTGCTAGTGGTTCTAGGCTTCATAATTCACCCCTCCACTTT
v_call: TRBV7-3; d_call: TRBD2; clone_size: few; j_call: TRBJ2-1; cdr3_aa: CASSFSGGRVEQFF; cdr3_nt: TGTGCCAGCAGCTTCTCGGGTGGGAGGGTTGAGCAGTTCTTC
v_call: TRBV5-4; d_call: TRBD1; clone_size: -; j_call: TRBJ1-2; cdr3_aa: CASSRGQRDYGYTF; cdr3_nt: TGTGCCAGCAGCCGGGGACAGCGGGACTATGGCTACACCTTC
v_call: TRBV5-1; d_call: TRBD1; clone_size: -; j_call: TRBJ1-1; cdr3_aa: CASRRDRGAFF; cdr3_nt: TGCGCCAGCAGACGGGACAGGGGAGCTTTCTTT
v_call: TRBV29-1; d_call: -; clone_size: few; j_call: TRBJ1-1; cdr3_aa: CSVDVAGLTEAFF; cdr3_nt: TGCAGCGTTGATGTAGCAGGGCTGACTGAAGCTTTCTTT
v_call: TRBV18; d_call: -; clone_size: few; j_call: TRBJ2-1; cdr3_aa: CASSPPEVNEQFF; cdr3_nt: TGTGCCAGCTCACCACCGGAAGTCAATGAGCAGTTCTTC
v_call: TRBV20-1; d_call: TRBD2; clone_size: many; j_call: TRBJ2-7; cdr3_aa: CSARDLGSGRFYEQYF; cdr3_nt: TGCAGTGCTAGAGATCTGGGTAGCGGGAGGTTCTACGAGCAGTACTTC
v_call: TRBV7-9; d_call: -; clone_size: few; j_call: TRBJ1-1; cdr3_aa: CASSPDSMVEAFF; cdr3_nt: TGTGCCAGCAGTCCGGACAGTATGGTTGAAGCTTTCTTT
v_call: TRBV6-1; d_call: -; clone_size: many; j_call: TRBJ1-3; cdr3_aa: CASSMSFTGSGNTIYF; cdr3_nt: TGTGCCAGCAGTATGAGCTTCACCGGCTCTGGAAACACCATATATTTT
v_call: TRBV4-1; d_call: TRBD1; clone_size: -; j_call: TRBJ2-7; cdr3_aa: CASSQGGTGDYEQYF; cdr3_nt: TGCGCCAGCAGCCAAGGGGGGACAGGGGACTACGAGCAGTACTTC
v_call: TRBV6-2/TRBV6-3; d_call: -; clone_size: -; j_call: TRBJ2-7; cdr3_aa: CASSYGEYEQYF; cdr3_nt: TGTGCCAGCAGTTACGGCGAATACGAGCAGTACTTC
v_call: TRBV20-1; d_call: TRBD2; clone_size: -; j_call: TRBJ2-7; cdr3_aa: CSARKLAGTYEQYF; cdr3_nt: TGCAGTGCTAGAAAGCTAGCGGGGACCTACGAGCAGTACTTC
v_call: TRBV15; d_call: -; clone_size: few; j_call: TRBJ2-7; cdr3_aa: CATSRETAAYEQYF; cdr3_nt: TGTGCCACCAGCAGAGAAACAGCGGCCTACGAGCAGTACTTC
v_call: TRBV25-1; d_call: -; clone_size: -; j_call: TRBJ1-1; cdr3_aa: CASSERRATEAFF; cdr3_nt: TGTGCCAGCAGTGAACGCAGGGCCACTGAAGCTTTCTTT
v_call: TRBV15; d_call: -; clone_size: -; j_call: TRBJ2-2; cdr3_aa: CATSWTGTGELFF; cdr3_nt: TGTGCCACCAGCTGGACGGGCACCGGGGAGCTGTTTTTT
v_call: TRBV5-1; d_call: TRBD1; clone_size: -; j_call: TRBJ2-2; cdr3_aa: CASNQTDRGYTGELFF; cdr3_nt: TGCGCCAGCAACCAAACGGACAGGGGGTACACCGGGGAGCTGTTTTTT
v_call: TRBV7-3; d_call: TRBD2; clone_size: once; j_call: TRBJ2-7; cdr3_aa: CASSSLAGGPPEQYF; cdr3_nt: TGTGCCAGCAGCTCACTAGCGGGAGGGCCCCCCGAGCAGTACTTC
v_call: TRBV2; d_call: TRBD1; clone_size: few; j_call: TRBJ2-7; cdr3_aa: CASTADRMNYEQYF; cdr3_nt: TGTGCCAGCACCGCGGACAGGATGAACTACGAGCAGTACTTC
v_call: TRBV5-5; d_call: -; clone_size: many; j_call: TRBJ2-3; cdr3_aa: CASSFRQSSTDTQYF; cdr3_nt: TGTGCCAGCAGTTTTAGACAGTCTAGCACAGATACGCAGTATTTT
v_call: TRBV11-2; d_call: -; clone_size: few; j_call: TRBJ2-2; cdr3_aa: CASSPKFTSSANTGELFF; cdr3_nt: TGTGCCAGCAGCCCAAAATTTACCTCTAGCGCGAACACCGGGGAGCTGTTTTTT
v_call: TRBV5-1; d_call: -; clone_size: few; j_call: TRBJ2-3; cdr3_aa: CASSAPLDTQYF; cdr3_nt: TGCGCCAGCAGCGCCCCATTGGATACGCAGTATTTT
v_call: TRBV29-1; d_call: TRBD1; clone_size: -; j_call: TRBJ1-1; cdr3_aa: CSVTRTGGLMTSEAFF; cdr3_nt: TGCAGCGTTACCAGGACAGGGGGCCTGATGACCTCTGAAGCTTTCTTT
v_call: TRBV5-5; d_call: TRBD1; clone_size: few; j_call: TRBJ2-7; cdr3_aa: CASSLRGTGFHEQYF; cdr3_nt: TGTGCCAGCAGCCTTCGGGGGACAGGGTTCCACGAGCAGTACTTC
v_call: TRBV5-1; d_call: TRBD1; clone_size: -; j_call: TRBJ2-5; cdr3_aa: CASSWGTGGRQETQYF; cdr3_nt: TGCGCCAGCAGCTGGGGGACAGGGGGCCGCCAAGAGACCCAGTACTTC
v_call: TRBV6-5; d_call: -; clone_size: -; j_call: TRBJ1-1; cdr3_aa: CASSYGERGNTEAFF; cdr3_nt: TGTGCCAGCAGTTACGGGGAGAGGGGGAACACTGAAGCTTTCTTT
v_call: TRBV28; d_call: TRBD1; clone_size: many; j_call: TRBJ1-5; cdr3_aa: CASSYFGTGNQPQHF; cdr3_nt: TGTGCCAGCAGTTACTTCGGGACAGGGAATCAGCCCCAGCATTTT
v_call: TRBV3-1; d_call: TRBD2; clone_size: -; j_call: TRBJ2-3; cdr3_aa: CASSQEDLLAGAGTDTQYF; cdr3_nt: TGTGCCAGCAGCCAAGAGGATCTTCTAGCGGGAGCGGGAACAGATACGCAGTATTTT
v_call: TRBV18; d_call: -; clone_size: many; j_call: TRBJ2-5; cdr3_aa: CASSPRQETQYF; cdr3_nt: TGTGCCAGCAGCCCCCGCCAAGAGACCCAGTACTTC
v_call: TRBV28; d_call: -; clone_size: -; j_call: TRBJ2-7; cdr3_aa: CASSLDRRAPYEQYF; cdr3_nt: TGTGCCAGCAGTTTAGATAGGAGGGCCCCCTACGAGCAGTACTTC
v_call: TRBV12-3/TRBV12-4; d_call: -; clone_size: -; j_call: TRBJ2-7; cdr3_aa: CASSVVLFSYEQYF; cdr3_nt: TGTGCCAGCAGTGTCGTACTGTTCTCCTACGAGCAGTACTTC
v_call: TRBV7-9; d_call: TRBD1; clone_size: few; j_call: TRBJ1-5; cdr3_aa: CASSFAGTGNNQPQHF; cdr3_nt: TGTGCCAGCAGCTTTGCCGGGACAGGGAATAATCAGCCCCAGCATTTT
v_call: TRBV6-5; d_call: -; clone_size: many; j_call: TRBJ1-5; cdr3_aa: CASSSSGGRNQPQHF; cdr3_nt: TGTGCCAGCAGCTCCTCGGGTGGACGGAATCAGCCCCAGCATTTT
v_call: TRBV14; d_call: -; clone_size: -; j_call: TRBJ2-7; cdr3_aa: CASSHSPSYEQYF; cdr3_nt: TGTGCCAGCAGCCATTCGCCCTCCTACGAGCAGTACTTC
v_call: TRBV11-2; d_call: TRBD1; clone_size: many; j_call: TRBJ1-4; cdr3_aa: CASSPGQRNEKLFF; cdr3_nt: TGTGCCAGCAGCCCGGGACAGCGAAATGAAAAACTGTTTTTT
v_call: TRBV4-2; d_call: -; clone_size: -; j_call: TRBJ2-7; cdr3_aa: CASSRETRTYEQYF; cdr3_nt: TGTGCCAGCAGCCGGGAGACTAGGACCTACGAGCAGTACTTC
v_call: TRBV27; d_call: TRBD2; clone_size: few; j_call: TRBJ2-7; cdr3_aa: CASTRPRAGCYEQYF; cdr3_nt: TGTGCCAGCACCAGACCCCGAGCGGGGTGTTACGAGCAGTACTTC
v_call: TRBV5-1; d_call: -; clone_size: few; j_call: TRBJ1-2; cdr3_aa: CASSLEIPTGMRGYTF; cdr3_nt: TGCGCCAGCAGCTTGGAGATCCCCACAGGGATGCGTGGCTACACCTTC
v_call: TRBV5-4; d_call: -; clone_size: many; j_call: TRBJ2-3; cdr3_aa: CASSLRRGLTDTQYF; cdr3_nt: TGTGCCAGCAGCTTGCGGCGCGGGTTGACAGATACGCAGTATTTT
v_call: TRBV4-2; d_call: -; clone_size: -; j_call: TRBJ2-1; cdr3_aa: CASTRLRDEQFF; cdr3_nt: TGTGCCAGCACGAGACTCCGGGATGAGCAGTTCTTC
v_call: TRBV5-5; d_call: -; clone_size: many; j_call: TRBJ2-5; cdr3_aa: CASSFLSQETQYF; cdr3_nt: TGTGCCAGCAGCTTTCTCAGTCAAGAGACCCAGTACTTC
v_call: TRBV7-6; d_call: TRBD1; clone_size: -; j_call: TRBJ1-6; cdr3_aa: CPSSRDRAISPLHF; cdr3_nt: TGTCCCAGCAGCCGGGACAGGGCGATTTCACCCCTCCACTTT
v_call: TRBV18; d_call: -; clone_size: many; j_call: TRBJ2-7; cdr3_aa: CASSPGIFSYEQYF; cdr3_nt: TGTGCCAGCTCACCGGGGATATTCTCCTACGAGCAGTACTTC
v_call: TRBV5-8; d_call: TRBD2; clone_size: few; j_call: TRBJ2-3; cdr3_aa: CASSPGTSGRAGTQYF; cdr3_nt: TGTGCCAGCAGCCCCGGGACTAGCGGGAGGGCCGGTACGCAGTATTTT
v_call: TRBV11-2; d_call: -; clone_size: -; j_call: TRBJ2-7; cdr3_aa: CASSSPRAAEQYF; cdr3_nt: TGTGCCAGCAGCTCCCCACGCGCCGCCGAGCAGTACTTC
v_call: TRBV28; d_call: TRBD2; clone_size: -; j_call: TRBJ2-3; cdr3_aa: CASSLWEGLAGQGPATQYF; cdr3_nt: TGTGCCAGCAGTTTATGGGAAGGACTAGCGGGCCAGGGCCCAGCTACGCAGTATTTT
v_call: TRBV6-1; d_call: -; clone_size: many; j_call: TRBJ1-4; cdr3_aa: CASSGFRDMGEKLFF; cdr3_nt: TGTGCCAGCAGTGGTTTCCGGGACATGGGTGAAAAACTGTTTTTT
v_call: TRBV2; d_call: TRBD2; clone_size: -; j_call: TRBJ2-2; cdr3_aa: CASRGRLAGGSTGELFF; cdr3_nt: TGTGCCAGCAGGGGACGACTAGCGGGAGGGAGCACCGGGGAGCTGTTTTTT
v_call: TRBV2; d_call: TRBD1; clone_size: -; j_call: TRBJ1-2; cdr3_aa: CASNREQGAGGYTF; cdr3_nt: TGTGCCAGCAACCGGGAACAGGGGGCAGGTGGCTACACCTTC
v_call: TRBV29-1; d_call: -; clone_size: -; j_call: TRBJ2-6; cdr3_aa: CSVEGASGANVLTF; cdr3_nt: TGCAGCGTTGAAGGGGCCTCTGGGGCCAACGTCCTGACTTTC
v_call: TRBV27; d_call: -; clone_size: few; j_call: TRBJ2-7; cdr3_aa: CASSYSGSRYEQYF; cdr3_nt: TGTGCCAGCAGCTACTCCGGGAGTCGCTACGAGCAGTACTTC